Sequencing of this TCR beta chain was carried out in a study of monozygotic twins with cystic fibrosis. Broader study findings: Shared CDR3 numbers were not associated with age, concordance or severity.

The germline V gene has CDR1 SNHLY and CDR2 FYNNEI. Trimming removed 0 bases from V and 7 bases from J, with 4 bases in between. This CDR3 is built from 12 residues. Note on this clone: Its specificity is not known.

Some clones are missing from TCRdb's copy, which holds only in-frame ones; the method was immunoSEQ multiplex PCR. The sample shows approximately 24,000 clones, 96% of them seen only once. Sequenced: blood. The TCR comes from a girl aged 2 to 9 with cystic fibrosis. The rearrangement links TRBV2 to TRBJ2-1; unclear D gene. The CDR3 DNA is TGTGCCAGCAGTGAAGCGGGGAATGAGCAGTTCTTC. Residues: CASSEAGNEQFF.